This T cell receptor (beta chain) originates from a study of blood T cells in healthy people across ages. Trimming at V came to 6 bases and at J to 7 bases, leaving 10 bases not matched to a gene. This CDR3 spans 14 amino acids. Germline loops: CDR1 SNHLY, CDR2 FYNNEI. Overall study findings and caveats: Possibly, changes in expanded clonotypes were confounded because donor CMV status was unknown. Compared with aged donors, long-lived donors showed fewer expanded clones, suggesting selection.

A J-beta primer mix and a sample-barcoded 5' primer were used in a second PCR of about 7 to 12 cycles. TCRdb re-analysed the 5' RACE reads in MiXCR, keeping a single row per CDR3 protein. The data show over a million distinct CDR3 sequences, approximately 59% seen once. Per sample, no less than 6 micrograms of total RNA were extracted. A remark on this clonotype: Its antigen is not known.

The sequence derives from a man younger than 35 in good health. The sample was blood. The rearrangement uses TRBV2 and TRBJ2-3; TRBD1 agrees at 7 bases. The CDR3 DNA reads TGTGCCAGCAGGGCCCGGACAGGTACAAATACGCAGTATTTT. Translating gives CASRARTGTNTQYF.